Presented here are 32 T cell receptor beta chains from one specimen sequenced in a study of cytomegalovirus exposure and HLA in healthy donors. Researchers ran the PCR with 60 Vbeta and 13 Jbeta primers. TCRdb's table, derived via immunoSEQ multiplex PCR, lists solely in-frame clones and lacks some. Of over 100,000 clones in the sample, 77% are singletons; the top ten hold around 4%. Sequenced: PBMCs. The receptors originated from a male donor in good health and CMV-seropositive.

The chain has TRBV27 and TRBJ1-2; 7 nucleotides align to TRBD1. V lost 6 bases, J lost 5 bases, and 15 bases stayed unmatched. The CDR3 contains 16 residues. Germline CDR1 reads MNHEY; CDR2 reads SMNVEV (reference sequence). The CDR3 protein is CASSSRTGKFGYGYTF. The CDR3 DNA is TGTGCCAGCAGCTCTCGGACAGGAAAGTTCGGGTATGGCTACACCTTC.

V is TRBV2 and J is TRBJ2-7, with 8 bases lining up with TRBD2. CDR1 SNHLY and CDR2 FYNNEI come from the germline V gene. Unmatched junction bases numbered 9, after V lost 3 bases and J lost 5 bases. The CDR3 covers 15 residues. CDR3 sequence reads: CASSDRLAFAHEQYF. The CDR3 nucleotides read TGTGCCAGCAGTGATCGACTAGCGTTTGCCCACGAGCAGTACTTC.

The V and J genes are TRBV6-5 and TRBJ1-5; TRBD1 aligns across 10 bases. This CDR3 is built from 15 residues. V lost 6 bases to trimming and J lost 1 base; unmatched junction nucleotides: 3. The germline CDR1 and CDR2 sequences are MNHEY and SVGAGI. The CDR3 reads CASSPDRGSNQPQHF. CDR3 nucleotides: TGTGCCAGCAGCCCGGACAGGGGGAGCAATCAGCCCCAGCATTTT.

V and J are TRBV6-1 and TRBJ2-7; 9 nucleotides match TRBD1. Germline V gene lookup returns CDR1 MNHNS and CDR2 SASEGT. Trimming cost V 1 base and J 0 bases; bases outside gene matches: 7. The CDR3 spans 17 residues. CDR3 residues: CASSEVGRDRVSYEQYF. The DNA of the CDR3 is TGTGCCAGCAGTGAAGTAGGCCGGGACAGGGTCTCCTACGAGCAGTACTTC.

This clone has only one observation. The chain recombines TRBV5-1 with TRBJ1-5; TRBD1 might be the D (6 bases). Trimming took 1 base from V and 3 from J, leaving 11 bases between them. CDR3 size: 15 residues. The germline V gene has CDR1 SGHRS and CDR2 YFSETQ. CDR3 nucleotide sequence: TGCGCCAGCAGCTTGAGTCCAGGGGACAATCAGCCCCAGCATTTT. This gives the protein CASSLSPGDNQPQHF.

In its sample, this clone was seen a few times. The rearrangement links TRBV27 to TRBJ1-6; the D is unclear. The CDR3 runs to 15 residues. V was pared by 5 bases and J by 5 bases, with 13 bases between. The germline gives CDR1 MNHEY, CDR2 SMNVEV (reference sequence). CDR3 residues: CASSPFSGNNSPLHF. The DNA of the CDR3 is TGTGCCAGCAGTCCCTTTTCAGGAAATAATTCACCCCTCCACTTT.

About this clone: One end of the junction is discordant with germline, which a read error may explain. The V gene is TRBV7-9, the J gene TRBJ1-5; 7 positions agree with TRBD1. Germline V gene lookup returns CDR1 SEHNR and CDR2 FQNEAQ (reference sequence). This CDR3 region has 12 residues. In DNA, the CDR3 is TGTGCCAGCAGCTTAGTTGGGACAGATGTTCGTTTT. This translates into CASSLVGTDVRF.

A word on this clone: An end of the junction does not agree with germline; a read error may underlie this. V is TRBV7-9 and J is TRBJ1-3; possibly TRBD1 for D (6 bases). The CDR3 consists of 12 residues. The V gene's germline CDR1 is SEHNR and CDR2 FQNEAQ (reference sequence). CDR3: CSSTNARGTIYF. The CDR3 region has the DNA TGTTCCAGCACAAATGCCAGGGGCACCATATATTTT.

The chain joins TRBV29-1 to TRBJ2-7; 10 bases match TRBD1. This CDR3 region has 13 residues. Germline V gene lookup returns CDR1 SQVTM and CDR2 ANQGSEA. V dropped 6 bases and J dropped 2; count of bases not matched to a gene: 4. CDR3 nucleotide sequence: TGCAGCGTCCCGGGACAGGGGACCTACGAGCAGTACTTC. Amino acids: CSVPGQGTYEQYF.

The CDR3 sequence is CASSPPRGEQFF. DNA of the CDR3: TGTGCCAGCAGCCCGCCTAGGGGTGAGCAGTTCTTC. The chain uses TRBV13 and TRBJ2-1; D might be TRBD1 (5 bases). The V gene's germline CDR1 is PRHDT and CDR2 FYEKMQ (reference sequence). Between the trimmed V and J ends, which lost 5 bases and 9 bases, there was a span of 11 bases. The CDR3 runs to 12 residues.

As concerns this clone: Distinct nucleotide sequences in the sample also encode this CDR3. CDR3 in DNA: TGTGCCAGCAGCTTAGTGGGGGGGTACGAGCAGTACTTC. Its translation: CASSLVGGYEQYF. This chain connects TRBV7-9 to TRBJ2-7; 7 bases are a match to TRBD2. Per the germline V gene, CDR1 is SEHNR and CDR2 is FQNEAQ (reference sequence). The CDR3 has 13 amino acids. J gave up 4 bases and V 1 base, and 1 base lay outside the gene matches.

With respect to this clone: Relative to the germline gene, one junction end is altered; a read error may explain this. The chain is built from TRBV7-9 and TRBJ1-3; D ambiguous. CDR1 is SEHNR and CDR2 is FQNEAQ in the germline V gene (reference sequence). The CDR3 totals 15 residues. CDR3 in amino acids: CASSLGRQTGNTIYF. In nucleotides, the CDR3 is TGTGCCAGCAGCTTAGGACGTCAGACTGGGAACACCATATATTTT.

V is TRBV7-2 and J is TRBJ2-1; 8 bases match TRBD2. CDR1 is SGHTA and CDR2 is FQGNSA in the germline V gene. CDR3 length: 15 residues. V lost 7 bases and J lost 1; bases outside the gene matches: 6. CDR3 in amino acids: CASTSTGGSYNEQFF. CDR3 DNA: TGTGCCAGCACCTCGACGGGAGGGTCCTACAATGAGCAGTTCTTC.

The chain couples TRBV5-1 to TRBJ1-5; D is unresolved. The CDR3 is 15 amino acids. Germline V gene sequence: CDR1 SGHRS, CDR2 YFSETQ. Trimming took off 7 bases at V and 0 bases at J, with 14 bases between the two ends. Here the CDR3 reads CASRIEPGSNQPQHF. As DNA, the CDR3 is TGCGCCAGCCGAATTGAGCCAGGTAGCAATCAGCCCCAGCATTTT.

The CDR3 reads CASSVQTGGYEQYF. The CDR3 DNA sequence: TGTGCCAGCAGCGTCCAGACAGGGGGATACGAGCAGTACTTC. The V and J genes are TRBV9 and TRBJ2-7; 9 nucleotides align to TRBD1. Germline V gene data show CDR1 as SGDLS and CDR2 as YYNGEE. The CDR3 has 14 amino acids. Trimming removed 2 bases from V and 4 bases from J; junction bases left unmatched: 4. Drawing the rest from reference TRBV9 and TRBJ2-7, the complete variable domain is DSGVTQTPKHLITATGQRVTLRCSPRSGDLSVYWYQQSLDQGLQFLIQYYNGEERAKGNILERFSAQQFPDLHSELNLSSLELGDSALYFCASSVQTGGYEQYFGPGTRLTVT.

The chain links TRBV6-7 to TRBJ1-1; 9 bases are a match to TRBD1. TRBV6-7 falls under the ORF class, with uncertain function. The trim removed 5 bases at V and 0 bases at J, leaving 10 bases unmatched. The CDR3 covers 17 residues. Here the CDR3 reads CASSEPGQGRMNTEAFF. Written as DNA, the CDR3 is TGTGCCAGCAGTGAGCCGGGACAGGGACGAATGAACACTGAAGCTTTCTTT.

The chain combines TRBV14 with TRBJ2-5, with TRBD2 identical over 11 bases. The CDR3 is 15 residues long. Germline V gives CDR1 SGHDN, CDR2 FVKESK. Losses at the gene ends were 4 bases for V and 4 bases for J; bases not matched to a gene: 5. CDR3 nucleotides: TGTGCCAGCAGCCGGACTAGCGGGTGGTTAGAGACCCAGTACTTC. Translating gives CASSRTSGWLETQYF.

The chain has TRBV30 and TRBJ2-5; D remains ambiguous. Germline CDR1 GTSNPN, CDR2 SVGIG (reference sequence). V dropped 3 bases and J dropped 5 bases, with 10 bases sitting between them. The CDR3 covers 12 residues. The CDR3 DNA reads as TGTGCCTGGAGCCCGCTCAGGGAGACCCAGTACTTC. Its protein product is CAWSPLRETQYF.

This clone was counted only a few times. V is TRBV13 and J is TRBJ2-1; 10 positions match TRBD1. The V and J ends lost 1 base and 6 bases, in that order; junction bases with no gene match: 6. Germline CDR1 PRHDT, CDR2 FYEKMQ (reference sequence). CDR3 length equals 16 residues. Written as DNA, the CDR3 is TGTGCCAGCAGCTTAGCGGGACAGGGGTCGATCAATGAGCAGTTCTTC. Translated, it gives CASSLAGQGSINEQFF.

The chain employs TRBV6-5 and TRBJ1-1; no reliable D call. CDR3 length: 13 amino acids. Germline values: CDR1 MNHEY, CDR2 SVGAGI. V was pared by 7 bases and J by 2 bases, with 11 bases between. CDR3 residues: CASTSQKNTEAFF. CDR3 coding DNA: TGTGCCAGCACCTCCCAGAAAAACACTGAAGCTTTCTTT.

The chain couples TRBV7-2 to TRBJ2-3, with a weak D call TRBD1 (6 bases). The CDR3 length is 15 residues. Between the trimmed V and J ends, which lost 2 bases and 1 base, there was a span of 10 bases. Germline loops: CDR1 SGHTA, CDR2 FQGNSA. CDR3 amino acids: CASSLWGPGTDTQYF. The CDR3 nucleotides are TGTGCCAGCAGCTTATGGGGGCCGGGCACAGATACGCAGTATTTT. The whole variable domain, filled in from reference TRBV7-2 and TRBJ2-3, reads GAGVSQSPSNKVTEKGKDVELRCDPISGHTALYWYRQSLGQGLEFLIYFQGNSAPDKSGLPSDRFSAERTGGSVSTLTIQRTQQEDSAVYLCASSLWGPGTDTQYFGPGTRLTVL.

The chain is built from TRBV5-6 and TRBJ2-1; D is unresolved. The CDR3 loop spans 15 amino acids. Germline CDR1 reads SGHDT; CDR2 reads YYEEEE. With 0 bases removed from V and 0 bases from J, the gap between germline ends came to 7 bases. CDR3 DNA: TGTGCCAGCAGCTTGGGCGATAGCTCCTACAATGAGCAGTTCTTC. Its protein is CASSLGDSSYNEQFF.

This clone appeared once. This CDR3 is CASSGGRSTEAFF. Here the CDR3 DNA reads TGTGCCAGCAGCGGAGGAAGGAGCACTGAAGCTTTCTTT. The chain uses TRBV7-2 and TRBJ1-1; D not certain. Trimming removed 5 bases at V and 4 bases at J, with 11 bases between. Germline lookup yields CDR1 SGHTA and CDR2 FQGNSA. The CDR3 contains 13 residues.

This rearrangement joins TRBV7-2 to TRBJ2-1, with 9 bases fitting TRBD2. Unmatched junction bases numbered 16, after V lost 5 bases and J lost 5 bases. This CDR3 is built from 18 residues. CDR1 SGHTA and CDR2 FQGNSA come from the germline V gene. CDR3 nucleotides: TGTGCCAGCAGCGCCCGGATCCGGGGACTAGCCACGAACAATGAGCAGTTCTTC. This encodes CASSARIRGLATNNEQFF.

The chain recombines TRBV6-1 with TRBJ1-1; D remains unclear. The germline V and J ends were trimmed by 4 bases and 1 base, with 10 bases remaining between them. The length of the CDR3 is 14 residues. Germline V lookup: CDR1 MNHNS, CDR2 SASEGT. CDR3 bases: TGTGCCAGCAGTGGGACGGGAGGGAACACTGAAGCTTTCTTT. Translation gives CASSGTGGNTEAFF.

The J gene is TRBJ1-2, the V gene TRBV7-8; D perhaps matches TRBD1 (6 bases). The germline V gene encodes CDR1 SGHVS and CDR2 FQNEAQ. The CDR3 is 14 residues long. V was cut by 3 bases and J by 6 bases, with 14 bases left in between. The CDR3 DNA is TGTGCCAGCAGCTTTACAGAACAGGGCGATGGCTACACCTTC. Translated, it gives CASSFTEQGDGYTF.

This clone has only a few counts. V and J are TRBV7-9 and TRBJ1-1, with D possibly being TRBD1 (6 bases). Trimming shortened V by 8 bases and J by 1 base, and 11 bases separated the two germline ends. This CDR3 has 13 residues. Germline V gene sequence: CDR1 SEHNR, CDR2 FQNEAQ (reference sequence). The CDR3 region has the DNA TGTGCCAGCGAGGGACACCGGAACACTGAAGCTTTCTTT. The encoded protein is CASEGHRNTEAFF.

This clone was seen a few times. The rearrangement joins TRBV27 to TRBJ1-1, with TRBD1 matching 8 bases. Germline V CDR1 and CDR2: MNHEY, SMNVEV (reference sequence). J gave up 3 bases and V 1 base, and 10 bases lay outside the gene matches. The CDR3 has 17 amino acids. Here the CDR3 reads CASSLWGQARMYTEAFF. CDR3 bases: TGTGCCAGCAGTTTATGGGGACAGGCGAGAATGTACACTGAAGCTTTCTTT.

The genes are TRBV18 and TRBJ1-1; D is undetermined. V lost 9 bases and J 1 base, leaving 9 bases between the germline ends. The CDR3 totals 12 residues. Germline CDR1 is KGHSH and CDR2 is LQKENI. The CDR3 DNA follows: TGTGCCAGTAACACAGCGAACACTGAAGCTTTCTTT. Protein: CASNTANTEAFF.

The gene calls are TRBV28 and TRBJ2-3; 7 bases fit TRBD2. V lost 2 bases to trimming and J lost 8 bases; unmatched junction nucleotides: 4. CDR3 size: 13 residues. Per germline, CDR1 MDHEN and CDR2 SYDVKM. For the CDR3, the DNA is TGTGCCAGCAGTTTAGGATTAGCGGGTACGCAGTATTTT. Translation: CASSLGLAGTQYF.

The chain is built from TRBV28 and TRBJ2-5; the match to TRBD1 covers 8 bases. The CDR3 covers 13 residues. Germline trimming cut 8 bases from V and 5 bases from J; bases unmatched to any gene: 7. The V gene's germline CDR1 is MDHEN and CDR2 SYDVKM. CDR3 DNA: TGTGCCAGCCTGACAGGGGTTGAGGAGACCCAGTACTTC. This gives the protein CASLTGVEETQYF. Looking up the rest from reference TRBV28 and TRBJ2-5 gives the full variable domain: DVKVTQSSRYLVKRTGEKVFLECVQDMDHENMFWYRQDPGLGLRLIYFSYDVKMKEKGDIPEGYSVSREKKERFSLILESASTNQTSMYLCASLTGVEETQYFGPGTRLLVL.

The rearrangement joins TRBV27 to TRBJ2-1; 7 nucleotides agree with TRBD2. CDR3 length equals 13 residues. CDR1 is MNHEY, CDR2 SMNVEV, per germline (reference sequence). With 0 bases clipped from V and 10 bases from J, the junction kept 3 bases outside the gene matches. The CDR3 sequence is CASSLSPSGEQFF. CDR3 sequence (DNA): TGTGCCAGCAGTTTATCGCCTAGCGGAGAGCAGTTCTTC.